This T cell receptor beta chain appears in the sequencing data of a study of tissue T cells after allogeneic stem cell transplantation. This CDR3 region has 14 residues. Germline trimming cut 2 bases from V and 4 bases from J; bases unmatched to any gene: 0. Per germline, CDR1 FNHDT and CDR2 SITEND (reference sequence). Time point reported: mouse harvest day 7 after allogeneic transplant. The graft held 10^6 splenic CD5+ T cells and 10^7 T-cell-depleted bone marrow cells. Concerning this clone: The genes are named according to mouse. Read coverage stops 1 residue before the CDR3 terminus; the germline J gene supplies the remainder.

Here immunoSEQ multiplex PCR was the method, and the copy in TCRdb shows in-frame clones only, minus some. The sample lists more than 3,500 clones; 55% to 70% were seen once. The source is a female BALB/c mouse given C57BL/6 T cells with graft-versus-host disease after an allogeneic hematopoietic cell transplant. The chain combines TRBV19 with TRBJ2-1, with 10 bases aligning to TRBD2. The sequenced sample was spleen. The CDR3 sequence is CASSMTGGYAEQFF. Incomplete CDR3 DNA: TGTGCCAGCAGTATGACTGGGGGGTATGCTGAGCAGTTC.